The rows below give T cell receptor beta chains drawn from one sample of a study of Ad26.COV2.S vaccination and SARS-CoV-2 variants. Sequencing used immunoSEQ multiplex PCR; TCRdb keeps in-frame clones, though not all of them. The sample shows around 340,000 clones, approximately 90% of them seen only once. The sequences come from peripheral blood, collected in a trial of Ad26.COV2.S vaccine versus placebo. The receptor set was obtained from a person aged 18-60 years who received the Ad26.COV2.S COVID-19 vaccine or a placebo. The CDR3 runs from the conserved cysteine through the conserved F or W. D genes are given only for firm matches. A row's size may be missing; if present it is once, few, many or a size class.

d_call j_call v_call clone_size cdr3_nt cdr3_aa
- TRBJ2-7 TRBV2 - TGTGCCAGCATGGGCGGAATCTACGAGCAGTACTTC CASMGGIYEQYF
TRBD2 TRBJ2-5 TRBV5-1 - TGCGCCAGCAGCTTGAGACTAGCGGGAGATGAGACCCAGTACTTC CASSLRLAGDETQYF
- TRBJ2-1 TRBV19 once TGTGCCAGTAGTATACAAGGACTCGCGGCCAATGAGCAGTTCTTC CASSIQGLAANEQFF
- TRBJ1-2 TRBV30 - TGTGCCTGGAATGTGGAACAGAGTGGCTACACCTTC CAWNVEQSGYTF
- TRBJ1-1 TRBV7-2 - TGTGCCAGCAGCTTAGTTTCCGTCAGGGTGAACACTGAAGCTTTCTTT CASSLVSVRVNTEAFF
TRBD2 TRBJ2-5 TRBV4-1 - TGCGCCAGCAGCCAAGGTAGCCTAGCGGGAGGTCTGGAGACCCAGTACTTC CASSQGSLAGGLETQYF
TRBD1 TRBJ1-2 TRBV12-3/TRBV12-4 - TGTGCCAGCAGTTATGGACAGGGCTACGGCTACACCTTC CASSYGQGYGYTF
- TRBJ1-1 TRBV12-3/TRBV12-4 - TGTGCCAGCAGTTTGGGAGGGCTTGAAGCTTTCTTT CASSLGGLEAFF
- TRBJ1-5 TRBV6-2/TRBV6-3 - TGTGCCAGCAGTTATAGGCTTAATCAGCCCCAGCATTTT CASSYRLNQPQHF
- TRBJ2-5 TRBV5-1 - TGCGCCAGCAGCTTGGATTCCTTGGAGCAAGAGACCCAGTACTTC CASSLDSLEQETQYF
- TRBJ1-6 TRBV27 - TGTGCCAGCAGTCCTACAGGGTTATTTCATTCACCCCTCCACTTT CASSPTGLFHSPLHF
- TRBJ2-1 TRBV12-5 - TGTGCTAGTGGTTGGCAGGAAAATGAGCAGTTCTTC CASGWQENEQFF
TRBD1 TRBJ2-1 TRBV6-2/TRBV6-3 - TGTGCCAGCAGTTACTCAGTTGGGACAGGGGACAATGAGCAGTTCTTC CASSYSVGTGDNEQFF
- TRBJ2-5 TRBV18 - TGTGCCAGCTCGCCTCGGACTGGATCGGAGACCCAGTACTTC CASSPRTGSETQYF
- TRBJ1-1 TRBV10-1 - TGCGCCAGCAGTGCGAGCTCTAACACTGAAGCTTTCTTT CASSASSNTEAFF
- TRBJ1-5 TRBV19 - TGTGCCAGTACCGTAGATAGCAATCAGCCCCAGCATTTT CASTVDSNQPQHF
- TRBJ2-7 TRBV5-1 - TGCGCCAGCAGCTGGGGAGAGGGTACCGAGCAGTACTTC CASSWGEGTEQYF
- TRBJ1-2 TRBV7-9 - TGTGCCAGCAGCTCCCTCAGGAAGCAAAACTATGGCTACACCTTC CASSSLRKQNYGYTF
TRBD1 TRBJ2-7 TRBV4-3 - TGCGCCAGCAGCCAAGAGAAGGGACAGGGTTACGAGCAGTACTTC CASSQEKGQGYEQYF
- TRBJ2-3 TRBV7-2 - TGTGCCAGCAGCTCCCTCTTTAAAATTGAGAGCACAGATACGCAGTATTTT CASSSLFKIESTDTQYF
TRBD1 TRBJ1-1 TRBV27 - TGTGCCAGCAGTCTTTACAGGGGTGCGAACACTGAAGCTTTCTTT CASSLYRGANTEAFF
- TRBJ2-1 TRBV11-3 - TGTGCCAGCAGCCCGGGACTGGATCCTCATGAGCAGTTCTTC CASSPGLDPHEQFF
- TRBJ2-5 TRBV4-1 - TGCGCCAGCAGCCAGACCAGCGGGGAGACCCAGTACTTC CASSQTSGETQYF
TRBD1 TRBJ2-2 TRBV5-1 - TGCGCCAGCAGCTCAGCCAGGGGGCAGACCGGGGAGCTGTTTTTT CASSSARGQTGELFF
- TRBJ1-1 TRBV27 many TGTGCCAGCAGTTTAGGGAGGGGCAACACTGAAGCTTTCTTT CASSLGRGNTEAFF
- TRBJ2-1 TRBV25-1 - TGTGCCAGCAGCTCTAAGCGGGCCCTGACCTACAATGAGCAGTTCTTC CASSSKRALTYNEQFF
- TRBJ2-1 TRBV30 - TGTGCCTGCGAGGGCTCCTACAATGAGCAGTTCTTC CACEGSYNEQFF
- TRBJ1-3 TRBV28 - TGTGCCAGCAGTTTAGGGAACTCTGGAAACACCATATATTTT CASSLGNSGNTIYF
- TRBJ2-5 TRBV20-1 - TGCAGTGCTAGAGATCTGCGAGCCCAGTACTTC CSARDLRAQYF
- TRBJ2-6 TRBV7-9 - TGTGCCAGCAGCTTAACGGGGGACTCTGGGGCCAACGTCCTGACTTTC CASSLTGDSGANVLTF
TRBD1 TRBJ2-3 TRBV28 - TGTGCCAGCAGTTTATGGGGCTCCCGGGACAGGGTTAGCACAGATACGCAGTATTTT CASSLWGSRDRVSTDTQYF